The clone carrying this T cell receptor (beta chain) is a singleton in its sample. Its specificity is not known. Assay: immunoSEQ multiplex PCR; the TCRdb copy retains only in-frame clones and omits some. The profile shows tens of thousands of clones, 80% to 95% of them singletons. The data were obtained in a study of graft-versus-host responses after intestinal transplantation. Germline trimming cut 0 bases from V and 7 bases from J; bases unmatched to any gene: 8. The CDR3 extends over 16 amino acids. The germline gives CDR1 SGHVS, CDR2 FQNEAQ. Study outcomes and limitations: With peak circulating GvH clone levels came an association with early post-transplant HvG declines.

The sequenced sample was unstimulated CD8+ T cells sorted from spleen or lymph node cells, obtained before intestinal transplant. The clonotype comes from a human donor who received an intestinal transplant. The chain employs TRBV7-8 and TRBJ1-2, with 10 bases matching TRBD1. CDR3 sequence: CASSLAPTGGNSGYTF. CDR3 nucleotides: TGTGCCAGCAGCTTAGCGCCGACAGGGGGCAACAGTGGCTACACCTTC.